This T cell receptor beta chain is drawn from a study of cytomegalovirus exposure and HLA in healthy donors. For the study at large: The Caucasian-associated ancestry cluster held roughly 80% of more than 350 genotyped donors. Study-level findings and limits: Investigators reported 150 to 200 TCR beta chains as tied to cytomegalovirus. Across HLA loci, a later analysis found differing TCR association rates, with DRB1 most and HLA-C fewest. An observed cluster of highly shared sequence variants was recorded as a likely sequencing artifact.

Only a few counts were recorded for this clone. Its matching antigen is unknown. The CDR3 totals 19 residues. Per the germline V gene, CDR1 is MNHNS and CDR2 is SASEGT. V shed 1 base, J shed 0 bases, and the junction held 10 bases outside the gene matches. PCR employed 60 Vbeta and 13 Jbeta primers. Clones were read by immunoSEQ multiplex PCR, and TCRdb kept only the in-frame ones, dropping some. The table records over 100,000 clones, around 69% of them present only once. The sequence derives from a woman in her thirties or forties in good health and CMV-seropositive. Sequencing was carried out using PBMCs. The chain links TRBV6-1 to TRBJ2-3, with TRBD2 matching 10 bases. CDR3 protein: CASSEELAGHQPSTDTQYF. The CDR3 DNA sequence: TGTGCCAGCAGTGAAGAACTAGCGGGGCATCAGCCTAGCACAGATACGCAGTATTTT.